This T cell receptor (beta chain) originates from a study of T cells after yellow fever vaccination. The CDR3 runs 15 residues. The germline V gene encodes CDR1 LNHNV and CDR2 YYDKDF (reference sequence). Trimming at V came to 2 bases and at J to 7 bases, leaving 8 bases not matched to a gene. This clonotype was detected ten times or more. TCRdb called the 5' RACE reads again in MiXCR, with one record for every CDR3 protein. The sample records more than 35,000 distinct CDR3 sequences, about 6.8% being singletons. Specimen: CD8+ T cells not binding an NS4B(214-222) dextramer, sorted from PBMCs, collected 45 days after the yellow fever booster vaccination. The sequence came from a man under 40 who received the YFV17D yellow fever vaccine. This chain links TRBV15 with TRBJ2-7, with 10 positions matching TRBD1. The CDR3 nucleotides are TGTGCCACCAGCAGACATCGACAGGGGGCGGGAGAGCAGTACTTC. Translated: CATSRHRQGAGEQYF.